This passage covers 3 T cell receptor beta chains from one sample sequenced in a study of early T cells in non-severe SARS-CoV-2 infection. One entry per CDR3 protein results from TCRdb running MiXCR on the 5' RACE reads. The table records about 30,000 distinct CDR3 sequences, about 5.8% of them present only once. Material for sequencing was whole blood. Receptors were obtained from an adult who was a healthcare worker with PCR-confirmed SARS-CoV-2 infection or an uninfected control (not recorded which).

J is TRBJ2-1 and V is TRBV5-1; 15 nucleotides agree with TRBD2. J gave up 4 bases and V 4 bases, and 9 bases lay outside the gene matches. The CDR3 consists of 18 residues. Germline values: CDR1 SGHRS, CDR2 YFSETQ. The CDR3 loop is CASSPGTSGRKGYNEQFF. In DNA, the CDR3 is TGCGCCAGCAGCCCAGGGACTAGCGGGAGGAAGGGTTACAATGAGCAGTTCTTC.

Many counts were recorded for this clonotype. The V gene is TRBV10-3, the J gene TRBJ2-1, with TRBD2 matching over 9 bases. There are 14 residues in the CDR3. Germline V CDR1 and CDR2: ENHRY, SYGVKD. V gave up 4 bases and J gave up 8 bases; unmatched junction bases: 6. For the CDR3, the DNA is TGTGCCATCAGTGCTAAGCGGGGGGAATATGAGCAGTTCTTC. Protein product: CAISAKRGEYEQFF.

In its sample, this clonotype was seen many times. The rearrangement uses TRBV14 and TRBJ1-3; D call uncertain. This CDR3 comprises 16 residues. Trimming cost V 1 base and J 0 bases, with 10 bases left between them. Germline CDR1 reads SGHDN; CDR2 reads FVKESK. The CDR3 protein is CASSQGTRSSGNTIYF. In nucleotides, the CDR3 is TGTGCCAGCAGCCAAGGCACCCGCAGCTCTGGAAACACCATATATTTT.